This T cell receptor (beta chain) was captured by sequencing in a study of cytomegalovirus exposure and HLA in healthy donors. Study conclusions and caveats: TCR beta chain V- and J-gene trimming was linked, in a later analysis, to a missense variant in DCLRE1C. Earlier results showed most TCR beta V segments being productive about 87% or about 30% of the time. Follow-up analysis found HLA locus-dependent TCR association rates, highest for DRB1 and lowest for HLA-C.

Trimming pared 3 bases from V and 1 base from J, leaving 9 bases between. Germline V CDR1 and CDR2: SGHVS, FNYEAQ. The CDR3 is made up of 14 amino acids. Turning to this clone: Its antigen remains unidentified.

Both 60 Vbeta primers and 13 Jbeta primers went into the PCR. The assay was immunoSEQ multiplex PCR, and TCRdb's table has in-frame clones only and misses some. The table shows some 150,000 clones, with around 81% occurring only once. The rearrangement links TRBV7-6 to TRBJ1-1; D is perhaps TRBD1 (5 bases). Sequencing was carried out using PBMCs. The sequence came from a man in his fifties or sixties in good health and CMV-seronegative. This CDR3 reads CASSFRQTNTEAFF. The CDR3 DNA follows: TGTGCCAGCAGCTTTCGACAGACGAACACTGAAGCTTTCTTT.